A single sample gave rise to the 3 T cell receptor beta chains below, sequenced in a study of CD8+ T cells in alopecia areata. Reverse transcribed after extraction, RNA yielded cDNA as the sequencing template. Here immunoSEQ multiplex PCR was the method, and the copy in TCRdb shows in-frame clones only, minus some. The top ten hold approximately 1.7% of the sample, which has approximately 40,000 clones, approximately 54% seen once. About 5 patients had their CD4+ cells sorted into CD25+CD127- cells. Sample: CD4+ Tregs sorted from blood. All receptors derive from a human donor with alopecia areata.

The table lists this clone with a few counts. The chain employs TRBV7-2 and TRBJ1-4; TRBD1 is a possible D gene (5 bases). Germline V gene sequence: CDR1 SGHTA, CDR2 FQGNSA. The CDR3 is 13 residues long. V was shortened by 4 bases and J by 13 bases, with 16 bases between the two germline ends. The CDR3 region is CASSSRLAGGLFF. DNA of the CDR3: TGTGCCAGCAGCTCACGGCTAGCCGGGGGACTGTTTTTT. Using reference TRBV7-2 and TRBJ1-4 for the parts outside the CDR3, the full variable domain is GAGVSQSPSNKVTEKGKDVELRCDPISGHTALYWYRQSLGQGLEFLIYFQGNSAPDKSGLPSDRFSAERTGGSVSTLTIQRTQQEDSAVYLCASSSRLAGGLFFGSGTQLSVL.

This chain uses TRBV29-1 with TRBJ1-1, with unresolved D. CDR1 SQVTM and CDR2 ANQGSEA come from the germline V gene. This CDR3 is built from 14 residues. V was trimmed by 4 bases and J by 0 bases, leaving 12 bases between them. The CDR3 spells CSVVYWAMNTEAFF. CDR3 DNA: TGCAGCGTTGTGTATTGGGCTATGAACACTGAAGCTTTCTTT.

The CDR3 sequence: CASSGGTGGEAFF. DNA for the CDR3: TGTGCCAGCAGCGGGGGGACAGGGGGTGAAGCTTTCTTT. V usage is TRBV5-4 and J usage is TRBJ1-1, with 11 nucleotides matching TRBD1. The trim removed 4 bases at V and 7 bases at J, leaving 3 bases unmatched. Germline V lookup: CDR1 SGHNT, CDR2 YYREEE (reference sequence). This CDR3 has 13 residues.